This T cell receptor (beta chain) was captured in a study of T cell therapy after organ transplantation. CDR3 size: 15 residues. The germline V gene encodes CDR1 LNHDA and CDR2 SQIVND (reference sequence). Trimming took off 1 base at V and 2 bases at J, with 9 bases between the two ends. The time point was: 4-8 weeks after completion of therapy. This clone was seen a few times. No antigen is known for it. Distinct nucleotide sequences in the sample also encode this CDR3. Sequencing was performed with immunoSEQ multiplex PCR; in TCRdb, only in-frame clones are kept and a portion is missing. The sample contains about 6,000 clones, about three quarters of which appear only once.

This sequence joins TRBV19 and TRBJ1-5, with no clear D. Sample: CD8+ T cells from blood, taken after autologous CMV-specific T cell therapy. The origin of this receptor is a human patient who had received a solid organ transplant and had CMV disease. Certain T cells may be donor cells from the graft. CDR3 sequence: CASSIGLRGNQPQHF. The CDR3 DNA is TGTGCCAGTAGTATAGGTCTGCGAGGCAATCAGCCCCAGCATTTT.